The rows below give T cell receptor beta chains drawn from one sample of a study of T cell changes during pregnancy in multiple sclerosis. Measured with immunoSEQ multiplex PCR; TCRdb has only the in-frame clones, and not every one. The data hold tens of thousands of clones, with approximately 90% observed a single time. The sample consisted of CD4+ T cells from peripheral blood mononuclear cells, taken before pregnancy. These receptors were taken from a female donor with multiple sclerosis, enrolled in a pregnancy study. Each CDR3 is given with its conserved first and last residue. Each record gives: D gene, V gene, J gene, clone size, CDR3 DNA, CDR3 protein. D genes are given only for firm matches. Clone size is shown for a subset of rows, as once, few, many or a class of expanded clone.

D: NA; V: TRBV19; J: TRBJ2-7; size: NA; DNA: TGTGCCAGTAGTCGGGGAGGCTACGAGCAGTACTTC; CDR3: CASSRGGYEQYF
D: TRBD1; V: TRBV19; J: TRBJ1-2; size: NA; DNA: TGTGCCAGTAGTCGCCACAGGGGGTTAAGGATAAGGGACTATGGCTACACCTTC; CDR3: CASSRHRGLRIRDYGYTF
D: TRBD1; V: TRBV6-6; J: TRBJ2-7; size: NA; DNA: TGTGCCAGCAGTTACGGGGACAGGGGGTACGAGCAGTACTTC; CDR3: CASSYGDRGYEQYF
D: TRBD1; V: TRBV2; J: TRBJ1-5; size: NA; DNA: TGTGCCAGTAAGGACAGGGAACTCTATAGCAATCAGCCCCAGCATTTT; CDR3: CASKDRELYSNQPQHF
D: TRBD1; V: TRBV15; J: TRBJ1-2; size: NA; DNA: TGTGCCACCAGCAGGGGGACAGGCACTAAATCTTATGGCTACACCTTC; CDR3: CATSRGTGTKSYGYTF
D: NA; V: TRBV19; J: TRBJ2-5; size: NA; DNA: TGTGCCAGTAGTATGAGTCCCCCCCAGACCCAGTACTTC; CDR3: CASSMSPPQTQYF
D: NA; V: TRBV2; J: TRBJ1-1; size: NA; DNA: TGTGCCAGCAGCCTGGTAGTGAACACTGAAGCTTTCTTT; CDR3: CASSLVVNTEAFF
D: TRBD1; V: TRBV23-1; J: TRBJ1-2; size: NA; DNA: TGCGCCAGCAGTCTGACTTCTTTTGGGGACAGGGGGCCGAGGGTAAAGTATGGCTACACCTTC; CDR3: CASSLTSFGDRGPRVKYGYTF
D: NA; V: TRBV14; J: TRBJ1-1; size: once; DNA: TGTGCCAGCAGCCAATTGGTGGGGGGGGCTGAAGCTTTCTTT; CDR3: CASSQLVGGAEAFF
D: NA; V: TRBV7-2; J: TRBJ1-2; size: NA; DNA: TGTGCCAGCAGCTTAAGGTCGGGGGTGGAGGGCTACACCTTC; CDR3: CASSLRSGVEGYTF
D: NA; V: TRBV7-6; J: TRBJ1-5; size: NA; DNA: TGTGCCAGCAGCTTATGGTTGAGCGATCAGCCCCAGCATTTT; CDR3: CASSLWLSDQPQHF
D: TRBD1; V: TRBV5-1; J: TRBJ2-7; size: NA; DNA: TGCGCCAGCAGCCGGGACAGGGGCTACGAGCAGTACTTC; CDR3: CASSRDRGYEQYF
D: NA; V: TRBV7-9; J: TRBJ1-2; size: NA; DNA: TGTGCCAGCAGCTTAGAAGGGACTCACTATGGCTACACCTTC; CDR3: CASSLEGTHYGYTF
D: TRBD1; V: TRBV7-2; J: TRBJ1-6; size: once; DNA: TGTGCCAGCAGACGTAATTCATTACAGGGGGCTGGTAGACATTCACCCCTCCACTTT; CDR3: CASRRNSLQGAGRHSPLHF
D: NA; V: TRBV6-5; J: TRBJ1-1; size: NA; DNA: TGTGCCAGCAGTTCCTCCCTCCCCGGGAACACTGAAGCTTTCTTT; CDR3: CASSSSLPGNTEAFF
D: NA; V: TRBV28; J: TRBJ1-2; size: few; DNA: TGTGCCAGCAGTTTACACAGGGTGGAGGGCTACACCTTC; CDR3: CASSLHRVEGYTF
D: NA; V: TRBV11-2; J: TRBJ2-3; size: NA; DNA: TGTGCCAGCACAGGGGCGGGAGATACGCAGTATTTT; CDR3: CASTGAGDTQYF
D: TRBD1; V: TRBV19; J: TRBJ2-7; size: once; DNA: TGTGCCAGTAGTATAGCGGGGCGGACAGGCGTCTACGAGCAGTACTTC; CDR3: CASSIAGRTGVYEQYF
D: NA; V: TRBV6-5; J: TRBJ1-2; size: NA; DNA: TGTGCCAGCCGCTACCAACAGGCAGTCAACTATGGCTACACCTTC; CDR3: CASRYQQAVNYGYTF
D: NA; V: TRBV2; J: TRBJ1-6; size: once; DNA: TGTGCCAGCACGCCGGGCTATAATTCACCCCTCCACTTT; CDR3: CASTPGYNSPLHF
D: NA; V: TRBV23-1; J: TRBJ1-5; size: NA; DNA: TGCGCCAGCAGTCAACTAACTTATTTGGGGCCAGGAGGGAATAGCAATCAGCCCCAGCATTTT; CDR3: CASSQLTYLGPGGNSNQPQHF
D: NA; V: TRBV30; J: TRBJ1-5; size: NA; DNA: TGTGCCTGGAGTGTCAACAGAGATCAGCCCCAGCATTTT; CDR3: CAWSVNRDQPQHF
D: NA; V: TRBV20-1; J: TRBJ1-1; size: NA; DNA: TGCAGTGCGTCGTCGGAGACTGAAGCTTTCTTT; CDR3: CSASSETEAFF
D: NA; V: TRBV10-2; J: TRBJ2-7; size: NA; DNA: TGCGCCAGCAGTGAGTCGTGGTCAGGGAACGAGCAGTACTTC; CDR3: CASSESWSGNEQYF
D: NA; V: TRBV5-5; J: TRBJ2-7; size: NA; DNA: TGTGCCAGCAGCTTGACAGGGCTCCTTTACGAGCAGTACTTC; CDR3: CASSLTGLLYEQYF
D: TRBD1; V: TRBV9; J: TRBJ2-7; size: NA; DNA: TGTGCCAGCAGCCTCCGACAGGGTCCCCACGAGCAGTACTTC; CDR3: CASSLRQGPHEQYF
D: TRBD1; V: TRBV5-5; J: TRBJ2-7; size: NA; DNA: TGTGCCAGCAGCCACGGCCGGGACAGGGTCTACGAGCAGTACTTC; CDR3: CASSHGRDRVYEQYF
D: NA; V: TRBV20-1; J: TRBJ2-5; size: NA; DNA: TGCAGCTTCCGGTACCAAGAGACCCAGTACTTC; CDR3: CSFRYQETQYF
D: TRBD1; V: TRBV12-5; J: TRBJ1-2; size: once; DNA: TGTGCTAGTGGTACCGCGACAGGGTCGGGAGGCTACACCTTC; CDR3: CASGTATGSGGYTF
D: TRBD1; V: TRBV7-3; J: TRBJ1-1; size: NA; DNA: TGTGCCAGCAGTCAGGGACAGGGAAAGGCTGAAGCTTTCTTT; CDR3: CASSQGQGKAEAFF
D: TRBD1; V: TRBV11-2; J: TRBJ2-1; size: once; DNA: TGTGCCAGCAGCTTGGGTAGGAAGGAAGCAGGGGGTTCGTACAATGAGCAGTTCTTC; CDR3: CASSLGRKEAGGSYNEQFF
D: TRBD2; V: TRBV4-3; J: TRBJ2-1; size: NA; DNA: TGCGCCAGCAGCCAAGCCACAACTAGCGGGGGATACAGCTCCTACAATGAGCAGTTCTTC; CDR3: CASSQATTSGGYSSYNEQFF
D: NA; V: TRBV6-1; J: TRBJ1-5; size: NA; DNA: TGTGCCAGCAGATATAGCTATAGCAATCAGCCCCAGCATTTT; CDR3: CASRYSYSNQPQHF
D: NA; V: TRBV19; J: TRBJ2-1; size: NA; DNA: TGTGCCAGTAGTATAGACACGAGGGCCTACAATGAGCAGTTCTTC; CDR3: CASSIDTRAYNEQFF
D: NA; V: TRBV30; J: TRBJ1-2; size: NA; DNA: TGTGCCTGGAATGGAGCAGGTCGGGGCTATGGCTACACCTTC; CDR3: CAWNGAGRGYGYTF
D: TRBD2; V: TRBV18; J: TRBJ2-3; size: NA; DNA: TGTGCCAGCTCACCACCTAGCGGGGGGGCAGATACGCAGTATTTT; CDR3: CASSPPSGGADTQYF
D: TRBD1; V: TRBV30; J: TRBJ1-6; size: NA; DNA: TGTGCCTGGGACAACCTCTCGGACAGGGGGATTCCCCTCCACTTT; CDR3: CAWDNLSDRGIPLHF
D: TRBD1; V: TRBV11-3; J: TRBJ1-1; size: NA; DNA: TGTGCCAGCAGCTTAGGGGGACAGGCCACTGAAGCTTTCTTT; CDR3: CASSLGGQATEAFF
D: NA; V: TRBV5-4; J: TRBJ1-6; size: few; DNA: TGTGCCACCGCCTTCGGCCGCGGGAATTCACCCCTCCACTTT; CDR3: CATAFGRGNSPLHF
D: NA; V: TRBV30; J: TRBJ2-3; size: NA; DNA: TGTGCCTGGAGTTTCGGACAGAACACAGATACGCAGTATTTT; CDR3: CAWSFGQNTDTQYF
D: NA; V: TRBV15; J: TRBJ1-6; size: NA; DNA: TGTGCCACCAGCAGGGACTTTAGTTCACCCCTCCACTTT; CDR3: CATSRDFSSPLHF
D: NA; V: TRBV27; J: TRBJ2-2; size: NA; DNA: TGTGCCAGCAGTTTATACCAGGGGGGCACCGGGGAGCTGTTTTTT; CDR3: CASSLYQGGTGELFF
D: NA; V: TRBV5-6; J: TRBJ1-5; size: NA; DNA: TGTGCCAGCAGCTCTTTAAATCAGCCCCAGCATTTT; CDR3: CASSSLNQPQHF
D: TRBD1; V: TRBV5-1; J: TRBJ1-6; size: NA; DNA: TGCGCCAGCGCCAATCAGGGGGCTGATTCACCCCTCCACTTT; CDR3: CASANQGADSPLHF
D: NA; V: TRBV7-6; J: TRBJ2-6; size: once; DNA: TGTGCCAGCAGCCCATCTGGGGCCAACGTCCTGACTTTC; CDR3: CASSPSGANVLTF
D: TRBD1; V: TRBV7-6; J: TRBJ1-1; size: NA; DNA: TGTGCCAGCAGCTTAGTTCAGGGGGCAGGCACTGAAGCTTTCTTT; CDR3: CASSLVQGAGTEAFF
D: TRBD1; V: TRBV15; J: TRBJ1-2; size: NA; DNA: TGTGCCACCAGCACGGACAGGGGGGTTCGCTATGGCTACACCTTC; CDR3: CATSTDRGVRYGYTF
D: NA; V: TRBV7-3; J: TRBJ1-1; size: NA; DNA: TGTGCCAGCAGCCGCGGGTTGGGGGGGTCAGAAGCTTTCTTT; CDR3: CASSRGLGGSEAFF
D: TRBD2; V: TRBV4-1; J: TRBJ2-3; size: NA; DNA: TGCGCCAGCAGCCAAGTGTGGGCTAGCGGGGCCACAGATACGCAGTATTTT; CDR3: CASSQVWASGATDTQYF
D: NA; V: TRBV27; J: TRBJ2-2; size: NA; DNA: TGTGCCAGCAGCCCCTCAAGGGGTTTTACGAACACCGGGGAGCTGTTTTTT; CDR3: CASSPSRGFTNTGELFF
D: TRBD1; V: TRBV2; J: TRBJ1-2; size: NA; DNA: TGTGCCAGCCGAGAGGGGACAGCTGCTAACTATGGCTACACCTTC; CDR3: CASREGTAANYGYTF